The 20 T cell receptor beta chains listed next were all sequenced from one sample in a study of early T cells in non-severe SARS-CoV-2 infection. One entry per CDR3 protein results from TCRdb running MiXCR on the 5' RACE reads. The sample holds under 60,000 distinct CDR3 sequences; 5.6% are singletons and the top ten take about 4.4%. The specimen was whole blood. All receptors derive from an adult who was a healthcare worker with PCR-confirmed SARS-CoV-2 infection or an uninfected control (not recorded which).

This clonotype was picked up many times. The genes are TRBV10-1 and TRBJ1-2; D remains ambiguous. Trimming removed 10 bases from V and 6 bases from J, with 18 bases in between. Germline CDR1 WNHNN, CDR2 SYGVQD (reference sequence). The CDR3 is made up of 13 amino acids. The CDR3 sequence is CAIPPRCLNGYTF. As DNA, the CDR3 is TGCGCCATCCCCCCTAGGTGCCTCAATGGCTACACCTTC.

Many counts were recorded for this clonotype. The CDR3 coding sequence is TGTGCCAGCAGCCAATTCGCGGGAGTAAACGGGGAGCTGTTTTTT. Protein product: CASSQFAGVNGELFF. This chain links TRBV14 with TRBJ2-2; 7 nucleotides align to TRBD2. CDR1 is SGHDN, CDR2 FVKESK, per germline. Trimming removed 2 bases from V and 7 bases from J; junction bases left unmatched: 7. The CDR3 consists of 15 residues. The whole variable domain, remainder taken from reference TRBV14 and TRBJ2-2, is EAGVTQFPSHSVIEKGQTVTLRCDPISGHDNLYWYRRVMGKEIKFLLHFVKESKQDESGMPNNRFLAERTGGTYSTLKVQPAELEDSGVYFCASSQFAGVNGELFFGEGSRLTVL.

This clonotype was seen ten or more times. V gene TRBV20-1 combines with J gene TRBJ1-6; D gene uncertain. The germline gives CDR1 DFQATT, CDR2 SNEGSKA (reference sequence). Trimming stripped 0 bases from V and 0 bases from J, with 6 bases between. This CDR3 region has 15 residues. The CDR3 spells CSAREGSSYNSPLHF. CDR3 DNA: TGCAGTGCTAGAGAAGGGAGCTCCTATAATTCACCCCTCCACTTT.

This clonotype occurred many times. The chain links TRBV29-1 to TRBJ2-7, with TRBD1 matching over 9 bases. V was pared by 4 bases and J by 3 bases, with 7 bases of the junction left unmatched. Germline CDR1 and CDR2: SQVTM and ANQGSEA. The CDR3 is 14 amino acids. CDR3 amino acids: CSVAGGTGNYEQYF. Written as DNA, the CDR3 is TGCAGCGTTGCTGGCGGGACAGGGAACTACGAGCAGTACTTC.

This clonotype appeared many times. The chain couples TRBV7-4 to TRBJ2-5; D is unclear. V dropped 8 bases and J dropped 4 bases, with 8 bases sitting between them. The CDR3 extends over 11 amino acids. The germline V gene has CDR1 SGHVT and CDR2 SQSDAQ. CDR3 in DNA: TGTGCCAGCCCCTTGCCAGAGACCCAGTACTTC. This codes for CASPLPETQYF.

The V call is TRBV7-9, the J call TRBJ2-3; D could derive from TRBD1 or TRBD2 (5 bases each). With 2 bases removed from V and 6 bases from J, the gap between germline ends came to 12 bases. The CDR3 extends over 14 amino acids. Germline loops: CDR1 SEHNR, CDR2 FQNEAQ (reference sequence). The CDR3 loop reads CASSLRRDGDTQYF. The CDR3 nucleotides are TGTGCCAGCAGCTTACGAAGGGACGGGGATACGCAGTATTTT.

This clonotype was found many times. V usage is TRBV6-5 and J usage is TRBJ2-7; TRBD1 is a possible D gene (5 bases). Trimming took 4 bases from V and 4 from J, leaving 14 bases between them. The CDR3 totals 14 residues. Germline loops: CDR1 MNHEY, CDR2 SVGAGI. As DNA, the CDR3 is TGTGCCAGCAGTTTCGGACGACAGACATACGAGCAGTACTTC. Amino acids: CASSFGRQTYEQYF.

The chain joins TRBV30 to TRBJ2-7; the match to TRBD1 covers 7 bases. The germline CDR1 and CDR2 sequences are GTSNPN and SVGIG (reference sequence). The CDR3 consists of 12 residues. The V and J ends lost 5 bases and 4 bases, in that order; junction bases with no gene match: 5. For the CDR3, the DNA is TGTGCCTGGTTGGGGGACAGTTACGAGCAGTACTTC. This gives the protein CAWLGDSYEQYF.

This clonotype was recorded many times. The chain couples TRBV5-4 to TRBJ1-1; 9 bases fit TRBD1. Per the germline V gene, CDR1 is SGHNT and CDR2 is YYREEE (reference sequence). The length of the CDR3 is 15 residues. Unmatched junction bases numbered 9, after V lost 1 base and J lost 8 bases. CDR3 DNA sequence: TGTGCCAGCAGCTTGACAGGGGGCTTTCCTCCAGAAGCTTTCTTT. It encodes CASSLTGGFPPEAFF.

This clonotype was recorded at least ten times. DNA of the CDR3: TGCAGTGCTAGAGTTGGAGTCCTCTCCTATAATTCACCCCTCCACTTT. It specifies CSARVGVLSYNSPLHF. V gene TRBV20-1 combines with J gene TRBJ1-6; no clear D. The germline CDR1 and CDR2 sequences are DFQATT and SNEGSKA (reference sequence). The ends were cut back, 1 base at V and 0 bases at J, with 10 bases in the middle. This CDR3 comprises 16 residues.

This clonotype was found many times. The chain uses TRBV6-1 and TRBJ2-5; 11 nucleotides align to TRBD2. In germline, CDR1 is MNHNS, CDR2 SASEGT. The CDR3 runs to 15 residues. V shed 7 bases, J shed 4 bases, and the junction held 8 bases outside the gene matches. CDR3 in DNA: TGTGCCAGCAACCTGGCTAGCGGGAGGCCAGAGACCCAGTACTTC. As protein: CASNLASGRPETQYF.

This clonotype has ten or more counts. The rearrangement uses TRBV29-1 and TRBJ2-7, with 10 bases lining up with TRBD2. This CDR3 has 15 residues. J lost 3 bases, V lost 6 bases, and 11 bases had no gene match. CDR1 is SQVTM and CDR2 is ANQGSEA in the germline V gene. CDR3 DNA sequence: TGCAGCGTCCTTAAACTAGCGGGAAGATTCTACGAGCAGTACTTC. It translates to CSVLKLAGRFYEQYF.

V gene TRBV7-2 combines with J gene TRBJ2-7; 8 bases align to TRBD2. With 2 bases clipped from V and 2 bases from J, the junction kept 17 bases outside the gene matches. Germline V lookup: CDR1 SGHTA, CDR2 FQGNSA. There are 19 residues in the CDR3. CDR3: CASSLPERRLAPKTYEQYF. The CDR3 coding sequence is TGTGCCAGCAGCTTACCCGAGAGACGACTAGCGCCTAAGACCTACGAGCAGTACTTC.

This clonotype was observed a few times. This sequence joins TRBV20-1 and TRBJ2-5, with 11 bases aligning to TRBD2. Germline V gene sequence: CDR1 DFQATT, CDR2 SNEGSKA (reference sequence). The CDR3 loop spans 20 amino acids. V was clipped by 3 bases and J by 5 bases; unmatched bases: 23. The CDR3 nucleotides read TGCAGTGCTAGTCCTTACCAAACCCTAGCGGGAGGTATCTTCGGGGAGACCCAGTACTTC. Amino acids: CSASPYQTLAGGIFGETQYF.

The V call is TRBV12-3 or TRBV12-4, the J call TRBJ1-5, with D maybe TRBD1 (5 bases). The CDR3 is 14 residues long. Trimming stripped 5 bases from V and 4 bases from J, with 12 bases between. The CDR3, as DNA: TGTGCCAGCAGTCCTGGGGGGGGGAATCAGCCCCAGCATTTT. Translation: CASSPGGGNQPQHF.

This clonotype appeared many times. The chain has TRBV6-6 and TRBJ2-1; D possibly corresponds to TRBD2 (5 bases). With 6 bases removed from V and 12 bases from J, the gap between germline ends came to 18 bases. CDR1 and CDR2 (germline): MNHNY, SVGAGI (reference sequence). This CDR3 comprises 13 residues. CDR3 protein: CASRRFESRGQFF. DNA of the CDR3: TGTGCCAGCAGACGATTTGAGTCACGGGGGCAGTTCTTC.

This clonotype was seen ten or more times. The genes are TRBV6-2 or TRBV6-3 and TRBJ1-1; TRBD1 is a possible D gene (5 bases). The germline CDR1 and CDR2 sequences are MNHEY and SVGEGT. This CDR3 has 15 amino acids. Trimming took 6 bases from V and 3 from J, leaving 17 bases between them. The CDR3 DNA sequence: TGTGCCAGCAGATCCGCCAGGGCATGGGACACTGAAGCTTTCTTT. This sequence encodes CASRSARAWDTEAFF.

This rearrangement joins TRBV10-3 to TRBJ1-3; D is ambiguous. Trimming removed 10 bases from V and 2 bases from J, with 6 bases in between. The CDR3 loop spans 11 amino acids. Germline V gene data show CDR1 as ENHRY and CDR2 as SYGVKD. The DNA for the CDR3 is TGTGCCAACAGCCCTGGAAACACCATATATTTT. Its translation: CANSPGNTIYF.

In its sample, this clonotype was seen a few times. The J gene is TRBJ2-3, the V gene TRBV5-1, with 8 bases fitting TRBD2. CDR1 is SGHRS, CDR2 YFSETQ, per germline. The CDR3 runs 15 residues. J lost 3 bases, V lost 4 bases, and 7 bases had no gene match. This CDR3 is CASSQMGLETDTQYF. The CDR3 DNA sequence: TGCGCCAGCAGCCAGATGGGACTAGAGACAGATACGCAGTATTTT.

V is TRBV29-1 and J is TRBJ1-2; 7 bases match TRBD1. Germline CDR1 reads SQVTM; CDR2 reads ANQGSEA. CDR3 length: 16 amino acids. J lost 0 bases, V lost 1 base, and 8 bases had no gene match. As DNA, the CDR3 is TGCAGCGTTGAAGGGGCAGGGGGAGAAACTAACTATGGCTACACCTTC. Its protein product is CSVEGAGGETNYGYTF. Looking up the rest from reference TRBV29-1 and TRBJ1-2 gives the full variable domain: SAVISQKPSRDICQRGTSLTIQCQVDSQVTMMFWYRQQPGQSLTLIATANQGSEATYESGFVIDKFPISRPNLTFSTLTVSNMSPEDSSIYLCSVEGAGGETNYGYTFGSGTRLTVV.